Given below is one T cell receptor beta chain in context. Time point given: newly diagnosed GD, antithyroid drugs for less than 3 months. RNA extracted from PBMCs served as the sequencing template. Graves' disease diagnoses followed American Thyroid Association guidelines. The sample comes from a study of regulatory T cells in long-lasting Graves disease. Looking at the study overall: Graves' patients (newly diagnosed) had been on antithyroid drugs under 3 months.

The CDR3 has 15 amino acids. V dropped 5 bases and J dropped 5; count of bases not matched to a gene: 6. Germline CDR1 DFQATT, CDR2 SNEGSKA (reference sequence). Libraries of TCR beta came from iRepertoire HTBI primers plus Arm-PCR of CDR3 regions. TCRdb re-called the multiplex PCR reads through MiXCR, storing one row per CDR3 protein. The sample yields more than 450,000 distinct CDR3 sequences, about a sixth seen once. The same sample was also used in a study of T cells in Graves' hyperthyroidism and ophthalmopathy.

The TCR was taken from a man aged 40-55 years with Graves disease. The rearrangement joins TRBV20-1 to TRBJ2-1; 13 bases agree with TRBD2. Source: peripheral blood mononuclear cells (PBMCs), taken at new diagnosis, from a patient treated with antithyroid drugs. The CDR3: CSAPPGLAGNNEQFF. The CDR3 DNA sequence: TGCAGTGCTCCACCGGGACTAGCGGGAAACAATGAGCAGTTCTTC.